Below, 30 T cell receptor beta chains from the same sample are listed, as sequenced in a study of blood T cell repertoires in COVID-19. Using immunoSEQ multiplex PCR, the repertoire was profiled, and TCRdb retains in-frame clones only, with some absent. The table has roughly 74,000 clones, around 89% seen once. The sequenced sample consisted of PBMCs or T cells enriched from blood (not recorded which). These receptors were collected from a woman in her forties or fifties with acute COVID-19.

The gene calls are TRBV19 and TRBJ2-7; 12 positions match TRBD2. The germline V gene has CDR1 LNHDA and CDR2 SQIVND (reference sequence). V dropped 5 bases and J dropped 4; count of bases not matched to a gene: 9. CDR3 size: 16 residues. For the CDR3, the DNA is TGTGCCAGTAGTCTCCCTCTAGCGGGAGGGCCTTACGAGCAGTACTTC. Translated, it gives CASSLPLAGGPYEQYF.

The table lists this clone with a count of one. V usage is TRBV5-1 and J usage is TRBJ2-3; D possibly corresponds to TRBD2 (5 bases). V lost 3 bases to trimming and J lost 5 bases, with 19 bases between them. This CDR3 has 16 residues. Germline V gives CDR1 SGHRS, CDR2 YFSETQ. The CDR3 coding sequence is TGCGCCAGCAGCTACATTCCCGGGAACTATGGAGATACGCAGTATTTT. It is translated as CASSYIPGNYGDTQYF.

The V gene is TRBV5-4, the J gene TRBJ1-1; D is ambiguous. The CDR3 totals 14 residues. Per the germline V gene, CDR1 is SGHNT and CDR2 is YYREEE (reference sequence). V lost 0 bases and J lost 0, with 6 bases in between. The CDR3 region has the DNA TGTGCCAGCAGCTTGGACAGCCTGAACACTGAAGCTTTCTTT. Translating gives CASSLDSLNTEAFF.

The chain couples TRBV10-3 to TRBJ1-6; TRBD1 agrees at 7 bases. Germline V CDR1 and CDR2: ENHRY, SYGVKD. V lost 4 bases and J lost 6; bases outside the gene matches: 12. This CDR3 has 17 residues. The CDR3 here is CAISATQGVALNSPLHF. The CDR3 nucleotides read TGTGCCATCAGTGCGACCCAGGGGGTGGCCCTTAATTCACCCCTCCACTTT.

The chain carries TRBV27 and TRBJ2-1, with TRBD1 identical over 10 bases. Trimming removed 6 bases from V and 2 bases from J; junction bases left unmatched: 4. The CDR3 sequence is 15 residues long. Germline loops: CDR1 MNHEY, CDR2 SMNVEV (reference sequence). This CDR3 reads CASSSGTGAYNEQFF. Here the CDR3 DNA reads TGTGCCAGCAGCTCCGGGACAGGGGCCTACAATGAGCAGTTCTTC.

This chain uses TRBV19 with TRBJ2-5; D remains unclear. The CDR3 is made up of 15 amino acids. Trimming removed 3 bases at V and 3 bases at J, with 14 bases between. The V gene's germline CDR1 is LNHDA and CDR2 SQIVND (reference sequence). The CDR3 DNA follows: TGTGCCAGTAGTATCACGTTCTTAGCCGAAGAGACCCAGTACTTC. Amino acids: CASSITFLAEETQYF.

The chain joins TRBV18 to TRBJ2-7; TRBD2 aligns across 9 bases. V lost 0 bases and J lost 2; bases outside the gene matches: 2. The V gene's germline CDR1 is KGHSH and CDR2 LQKENI. The CDR3 runs 15 residues. The CDR3 region has the DNA TGTGCCAGCTCACCACCGTCTAGCGGGACCTACGAGCAGTACTTC. It is translated as CASSPPSSGTYEQYF.

This clone was detected only a few times. This sequence joins TRBV19 and TRBJ1-1, with D perhaps matching TRBD1 (6 bases). Trimming shortened V by 8 bases and J by 3 bases, and 7 bases separated the two germline ends. Per the germline V gene, CDR1 is LNHDA and CDR2 is SQIVND (reference sequence). This CDR3 is 11 amino acids long. CDR3 protein: CASQGYTEAFF. The CDR3 DNA reads as TGTGCCAGTCAGGGGTACACTGAAGCTTTCTTT.

This clone has just one count. V is TRBV7-9 and J is TRBJ2-3; a weak D match, TRBD2 (6 bases). The CDR3 length is 17 residues. The V end was cut by 4 bases, the J end by 6 bases, with 23 bases between. The germline CDR1 and CDR2 sequences are SEHNR and FQNEAQ (reference sequence). Here the CDR3 reads CASSSNRVSLAGDTQYF. The CDR3 region has the DNA TGTGCCAGCAGCTCCAATAGGGTTAGTTTGGCGGGGGATACGCAGTATTTT. The full variable domain, completed using reference TRBV7-9 and TRBJ2-3, is DTGVSQNPRHKITKRGQNVTFRCDPISEHNRLYWYRQTLGQGPEFLTYFQNEAQLEKSRLLSDRFSAERPKGSFSTLEIQRTEQGDSAMYLCASSSNRVSLAGDTQYFGPGTRLTVL.

V usage is TRBV4-1 and J usage is TRBJ2-2, with a weak D call TRBD2 (6 bases). CDR3 length equals 16 residues. V was pared by 4 bases and J by 4 bases, with 16 bases between. Germline V CDR1 and CDR2: MGHRA, YSYEKL. The CDR3 DNA is TGCGCCAGCAGCCCCGGCGTCGGGGGATTCACCGGGGAGCTGTTTTTT. It codes for CASSPGVGGFTGELFF.

The CDR3 loop is CATSDPGATTDTQYF. CDR3 DNA: TGTGCCACCAGTGATCCAGGGGCCACCACAGATACGCAGTATTTT. The chain employs TRBV24-1 and TRBJ2-3, with D maybe TRBD1 (6 bases). The CDR3 is 15 residues long. Deletions cut 3 bases from V and 2 bases from J, with 11 bases between. The germline CDR1 and CDR2 sequences are KGHDR and SFDVKD.

The chain joins TRBV7-2 to TRBJ2-1; TRBD2 aligns across 7 bases. Looked up from germline, CDR1 is SGHTA and CDR2 is FQGNSA. The CDR3 consists of 15 residues. V dropped 5 bases and J dropped 2; count of bases not matched to a gene: 6. The CDR3 here is CASSPRSGTYNEQFF. In nucleotides, the CDR3 is TGTGCCAGCAGCCCACGGAGCGGGACCTACAATGAGCAGTTCTTC.

The chain has TRBV19 and TRBJ1-1, with 10 bases matching TRBD1. With V trimmed by 6 bases and J by 2 bases, 6 bases remained unmatched. Germline loops: CDR1 LNHDA, CDR2 SQIVND (reference sequence). This CDR3 spans 15 amino acids. The CDR3 bases are TGTGCCAGTAGGGTTCGACAGGGGGCCAACACTGAAGCTTTCTTT. It is translated as CASRVRQGANTEAFF.

This clone was recorded once. This chain uses TRBV30 with TRBJ2-7; TRBD2 matches 13 bases. In germline, CDR1 is GTSNPN, CDR2 SVGIG (reference sequence). CDR3 size: 15 residues. After removal of 4 bases from V and 6 bases from J, the junction contained 9 bases not matched to a gene. The CDR3 coding sequence is TGTGCCTGGACCCTTGGACTAGCGGGAGATCGCGAGCAGTACTTC. Its protein product is CAWTLGLAGDREQYF.

The chain uses TRBV9 and TRBJ2-5; the match to TRBD1 covers 8 bases. The germline CDR1 and CDR2 sequences are SGDLS and YYNGEE. V lost 3 bases and J lost 2; bases outside the gene matches: 6. This CDR3 spans 15 amino acids. This CDR3 is CASSEHGTGQETQYF. The CDR3 DNA follows: TGTGCCAGCAGCGAGCACGGGACAGGACAAGAGACCCAGTACTTC.

This clone was detected only once. This chain connects TRBV6-6 to TRBJ2-2, with D maybe TRBD2 (6 bases). This CDR3 is built from 15 residues. Trimming left V 6 bases short and J 3 bases short, with 14 bases between. Looked up from germline, CDR1 is MNHNY and CDR2 is SVGAGI (reference sequence). The CDR3 spells CASRGRDSHTGELFF. CDR3 bases: TGTGCCAGCAGGGGCCGGGACTCACACACCGGGGAGCTGTTTTTT.

This clone is a singleton in its sample. V and J are TRBV7-3 and TRBJ2-1; TRBD2 agrees at 10 bases. The J segment lost 0 bases and the V segment lost 0 bases, leaving 2 bases of the junction unmatched. CDR1 and CDR2 (germline): SGHTA, FQGTGA. This CDR3 has 17 residues. CDR3 nucleotides: TGTGCCAGCAGCTTAACCTCTAGCGGGAGCTCCTACAATGAGCAGTTCTTC. Translating gives CASSLTSSGSSYNEQFF.

The chain carries TRBV13 and TRBJ2-7; D possibly corresponds to TRBD2 (6 bases). Germline V gene data show CDR1 as PRHDT and CDR2 as FYEKMQ (reference sequence). The CDR3 has 14 amino acids. V was trimmed by 2 bases and J by 4 bases, leaving 12 bases between them. The CDR3 DNA reads TGTGCCAGCAGCTTATGGAACGGGGGTTACGAGCAGTACTTC. Translating gives CASSLWNGGYEQYF.

This rearrangement joins TRBV5-4 to TRBJ2-1; 12 nucleotides agree with TRBD1. V trimming: 5 bases; J trimming: 6 bases; junction bases outside the gene matches: 9. Germline V gene data show CDR1 as SGHNT and CDR2 as YYREEE (reference sequence). The CDR3 extends over 16 amino acids. The CDR3 bases are TGTGCCAGCAGATCACCGGGACAGGGGGCGTTCAATGAGCAGTTCTTC. Protein sequence: CASRSPGQGAFNEQFF.

The J gene is TRBJ1-5, the V gene TRBV7-6; D call uncertain. V was trimmed by 1 base and J by 3 bases, leaving 13 bases between them. The CDR3 is 16 residues long. The V gene's germline CDR1 is SGHVS and CDR2 FNYEAQ. CDR3 DNA sequence: TGTGCCAGCAGCTTAGGGGCAGGCAATAACAATCAGCCCCAGCATTTT. Translated, it gives CASSLGAGNNNQPQHF.

The gene calls are TRBV6-5 and TRBJ2-5, with 7 bases lining up with TRBD2. The CDR3 covers 15 residues. V gave up 5 bases and J gave up 4 bases; unmatched junction bases: 10. Germline CDR1 MNHEY, CDR2 SVGAGI. The CDR3 DNA is TGTGCCAGCAGTACCCTGCGGGAGATACGAGAGACCCAGTACTTC. As protein: CASSTLREIRETQYF.

The V call is TRBV5-1, the J call TRBJ2-1, with TRBD1 matching 11 bases. The CDR3 length is 14 residues. V lost 4 bases and J lost 7; bases outside the gene matches: 4. The germline V gene has CDR1 SGHRS and CDR2 YFSETQ. This chain's CDR3 is CASSPGTGGNEQFF. DNA of the CDR3: TGCGCCAGCAGCCCAGGGACAGGGGGGAATGAGCAGTTCTTC.

Written as DNA, the CDR3 is TGTGCCAGCAGCTCCCTGATGGGGAGGCCTTTCTTT. It translates to CASSSLMGRPFF. The V and J genes are TRBV7-9 and TRBJ1-1; D is unresolved. The CDR3 has 12 amino acids. Germline V gene sequence: CDR1 SEHNR, CDR2 FQNEAQ (reference sequence). V lost 4 bases and J 12 bases, leaving 15 bases between the germline ends.

V and J are TRBV11-2 and TRBJ2-5; 7 bases are shared with TRBD1. CDR3 size: 13 residues. CDR1 is SGHAT, CDR2 FQNNGV, per germline. The V and J ends lost 3 bases and 4 bases, in that order; junction bases with no gene match: 2. The DNA for the CDR3 is TGTGCCAGCAGCTTCGGACAGGTAGAGACCCAGTACTTC. Residues: CASSFGQVETQYF.

This clone was observed a single time. This rearrangement joins TRBV10-2 to TRBJ2-7; 7 bases fit TRBD1. The V gene's germline CDR1 is WSHSY and CDR2 SAAADI. J lost 4 bases, V lost 2 bases, and 5 bases had no gene match. This CDR3 contains 14 residues. The CDR3 bases are TGCGCCAGCAGTGAGCCGGGACAGAGTTACGAGCAGTACTTC. Translated, it gives CASSEPGQSYEQYF.

This chain connects TRBV29-1 to TRBJ2-1; 9 nucleotides match TRBD2. The length of the CDR3 is 14 residues. J gave up 4 bases and V 1 base, and 2 bases lay outside the gene matches. CDR1 is SQVTM and CDR2 is ANQGSEA in the germline V gene. The CDR3: CSVEGSGGYNEQFF. The CDR3, as DNA: TGCAGCGTTGAAGGTAGCGGGGGATACAATGAGCAGTTCTTC.

This clone was counted once. This chain links TRBV28 with TRBJ1-6; 12 bases map to TRBD1. CDR3 size: 16 residues. Germline trimming cut 6 bases from V and 14 bases from J; bases unmatched to any gene: 14. From germline, CDR1 is MDHEN and CDR2 SYDVKM. The DNA of the CDR3 is TGTGCCAGCAGCCACTCTCTAGGGGACAGGGGGCTATCCCTCCACTTT. This translates into CASSHSLGDRGLSLHF.

The chain combines TRBV19 with TRBJ2-2, with D hard to call. With 5 bases removed from V and 3 bases from J, the gap between germline ends came to 10 bases. CDR1 and CDR2 from the germline V gene are LNHDA and SQIVND (reference sequence). The CDR3 length is 14 residues. CDR3 DNA: TGTGCCAGTAGTTCAGACTGGTACACCGGGGAGCTGTTTTTT. Translation gives CASSSDWYTGELFF.

The gene calls are TRBV4-1 and TRBJ1-5, with D unresolved. This CDR3 is 13 amino acids long. Trimming stripped 0 bases from V and 9 bases from J, with 9 bases between. Looked up from germline, CDR1 is MGHRA and CDR2 is YSYEKL. CDR3 DNA sequence: TGCGCCAGCAGCCAAGATCTAGAATGGCCCCAGCATTTT. Its translation is CASSQDLEWPQHF.

V and J are TRBV6-5 and TRBJ2-1, with D possibly being TRBD1 (5 bases). V was trimmed by 8 bases and J by 2 bases, leaving 13 bases between them. The CDR3 is made up of 14 amino acids. The germline V gene encodes CDR1 MNHEY and CDR2 SVGAGI. The CDR3 nucleotides read TGTGCCAGCGGGGCTTCCCCCCCCTACAATGAGCAGTTCTTC. It is translated as CASGASPPYNEQFF.